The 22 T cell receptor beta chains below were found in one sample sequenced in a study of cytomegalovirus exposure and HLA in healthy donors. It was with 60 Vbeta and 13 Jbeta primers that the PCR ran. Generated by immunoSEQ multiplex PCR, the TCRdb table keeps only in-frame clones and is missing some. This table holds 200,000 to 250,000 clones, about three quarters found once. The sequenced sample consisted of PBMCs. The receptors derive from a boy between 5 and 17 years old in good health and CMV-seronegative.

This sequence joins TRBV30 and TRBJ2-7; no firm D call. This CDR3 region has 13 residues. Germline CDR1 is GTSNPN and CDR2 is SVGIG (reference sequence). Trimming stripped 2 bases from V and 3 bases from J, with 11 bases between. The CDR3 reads CAWSLGRYYEQYF. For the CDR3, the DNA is TGTGCCTGGAGTCTCGGCAGGTACTACGAGCAGTACTTC.

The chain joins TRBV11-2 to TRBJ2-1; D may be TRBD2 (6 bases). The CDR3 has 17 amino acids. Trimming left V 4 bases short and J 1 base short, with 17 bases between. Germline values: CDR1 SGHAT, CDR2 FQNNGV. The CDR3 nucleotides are TGTGCCAGCAGCTCGCGGCCCCGAAGCGGGTCCTACAATGAGCAGTTCTTC. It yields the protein CASSSRPRSGSYNEQFF.

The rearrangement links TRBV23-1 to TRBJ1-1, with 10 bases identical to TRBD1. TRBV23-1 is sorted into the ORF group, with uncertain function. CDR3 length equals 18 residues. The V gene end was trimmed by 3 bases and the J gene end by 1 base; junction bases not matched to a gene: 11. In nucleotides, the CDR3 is TGCGCCAGCAGTCAGGTCAACGACAGGGGGCGCAGGAACACTGAAGCTTTCTTT. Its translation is CASSQVNDRGRRNTEAFF.

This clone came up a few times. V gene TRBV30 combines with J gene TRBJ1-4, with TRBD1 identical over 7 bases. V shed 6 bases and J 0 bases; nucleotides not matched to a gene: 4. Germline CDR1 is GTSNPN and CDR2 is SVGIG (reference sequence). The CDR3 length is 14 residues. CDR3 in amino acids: CACKGGTTNEKLFF. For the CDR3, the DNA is TGTGCCTGTAAAGGGGGCACAACTAATGAAAAACTGTTTTTT.

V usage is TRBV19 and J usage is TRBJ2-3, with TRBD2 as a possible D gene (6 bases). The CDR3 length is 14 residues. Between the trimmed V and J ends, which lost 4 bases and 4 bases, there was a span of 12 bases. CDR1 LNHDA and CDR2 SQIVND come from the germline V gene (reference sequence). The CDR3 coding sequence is TGTGCCAGTAGTAGTGCGGGGCTGGCAGATACGCAGTATTTT. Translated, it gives CASSSAGLADTQYF.

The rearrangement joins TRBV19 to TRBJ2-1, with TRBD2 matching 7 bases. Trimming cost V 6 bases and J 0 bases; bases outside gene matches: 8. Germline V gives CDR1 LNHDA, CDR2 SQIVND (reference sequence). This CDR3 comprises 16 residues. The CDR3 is CASRSTSAPSYNEQFF. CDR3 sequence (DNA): TGTGCCAGTAGATCCACTAGCGCCCCCTCCTACAATGAGCAGTTCTTC.

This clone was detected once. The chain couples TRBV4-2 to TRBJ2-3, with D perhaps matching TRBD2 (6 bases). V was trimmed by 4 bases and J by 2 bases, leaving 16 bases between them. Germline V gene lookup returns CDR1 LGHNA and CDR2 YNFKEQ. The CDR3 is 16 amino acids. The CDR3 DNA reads TGTGCCAGCAGCCGGGATTCTAGCGCAATCACAGATACGCAGTATTTT. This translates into CASSRDSSAITDTQYF.

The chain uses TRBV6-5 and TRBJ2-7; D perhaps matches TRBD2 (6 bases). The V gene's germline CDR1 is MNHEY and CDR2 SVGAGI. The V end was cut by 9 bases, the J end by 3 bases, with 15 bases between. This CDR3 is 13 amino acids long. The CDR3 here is CASTGTAGYEQYF. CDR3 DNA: TGTGCCAGTACCGGGACTGCGGGCTACGAGCAGTACTTC.

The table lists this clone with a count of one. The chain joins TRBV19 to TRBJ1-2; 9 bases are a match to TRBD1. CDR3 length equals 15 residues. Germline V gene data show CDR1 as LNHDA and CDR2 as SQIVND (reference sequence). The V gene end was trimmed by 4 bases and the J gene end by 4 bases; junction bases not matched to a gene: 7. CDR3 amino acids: CASSTHRGRGYGYTF. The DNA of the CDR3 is TGTGCCAGTAGTACCCACAGGGGGCGAGGCTATGGCTACACCTTC. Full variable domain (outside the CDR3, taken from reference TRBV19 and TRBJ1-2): DGGITQSPKYLFRKEGQNVTLSCEQNLNHDAMYWYRQDPGQGLRLIYYSQIVNDFQKGDIAEGYSVSREKKESFPLTVTSAQKNPTAFYLCASSTHRGRGYGYTFGSGTRLTVV.

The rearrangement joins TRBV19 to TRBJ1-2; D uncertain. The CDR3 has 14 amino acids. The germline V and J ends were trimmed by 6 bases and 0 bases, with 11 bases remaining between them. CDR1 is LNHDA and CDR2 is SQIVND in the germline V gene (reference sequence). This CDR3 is CASSTPRANYGYTF. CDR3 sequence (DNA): TGTGCCAGTAGCACGCCCCGGGCTAACTATGGCTACACCTTC.

In DNA, the CDR3 is TGCGCCAGCAGGACAGGGGACCGGCAGGGAAAACTGTTTTTT. Translation: CASRTGDRQGKLFF. This chain uses TRBV5-1 with TRBJ1-4, with 8 bases identical to TRBD1. Germline CDR1 SGHRS, CDR2 YFSETQ. V was clipped by 5 bases and J by 10 bases; unmatched bases: 10. This CDR3 has 14 amino acids.

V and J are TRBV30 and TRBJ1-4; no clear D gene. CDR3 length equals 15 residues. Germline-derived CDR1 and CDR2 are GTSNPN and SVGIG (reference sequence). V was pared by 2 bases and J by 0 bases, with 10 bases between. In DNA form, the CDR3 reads TGTGCCTGGAGTCTTGGGCTTGCAACTAATGAAAAACTGTTTTTT. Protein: CAWSLGLATNEKLFF.

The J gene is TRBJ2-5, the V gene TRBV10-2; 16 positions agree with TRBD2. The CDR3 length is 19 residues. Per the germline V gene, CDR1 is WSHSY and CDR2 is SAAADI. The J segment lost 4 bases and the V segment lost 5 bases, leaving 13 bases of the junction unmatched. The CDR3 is CASSPTGTSGRGPSETQYF. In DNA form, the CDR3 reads TGCGCCAGCAGTCCAACCGGGACTAGCGGGAGGGGACCCTCAGAGACCCAGTACTTC.

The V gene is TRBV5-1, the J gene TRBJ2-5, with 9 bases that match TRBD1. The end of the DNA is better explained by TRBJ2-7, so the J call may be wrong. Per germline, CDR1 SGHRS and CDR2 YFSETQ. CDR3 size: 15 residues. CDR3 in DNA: TGCGCCAGCAGCTGGTGGACAGGGGTCTCCTACGAGCAGTACTTC. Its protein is CASSWWTGVSYEQYF.

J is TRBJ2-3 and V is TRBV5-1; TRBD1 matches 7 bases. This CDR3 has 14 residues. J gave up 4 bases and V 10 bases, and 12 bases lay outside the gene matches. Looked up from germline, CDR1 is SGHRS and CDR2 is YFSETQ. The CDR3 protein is CASSIRQGPDTQYF. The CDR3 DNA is TGCGCCTCCTCAATACGACAGGGACCAGATACGCAGTATTTT.

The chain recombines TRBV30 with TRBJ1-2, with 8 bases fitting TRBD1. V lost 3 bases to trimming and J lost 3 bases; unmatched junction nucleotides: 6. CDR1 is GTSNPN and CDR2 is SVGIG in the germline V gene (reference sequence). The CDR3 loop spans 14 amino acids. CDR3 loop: CAWRTGVSDYGYTF. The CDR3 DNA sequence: TGTGCCTGGAGGACAGGGGTCAGTGACTATGGCTACACCTTC.

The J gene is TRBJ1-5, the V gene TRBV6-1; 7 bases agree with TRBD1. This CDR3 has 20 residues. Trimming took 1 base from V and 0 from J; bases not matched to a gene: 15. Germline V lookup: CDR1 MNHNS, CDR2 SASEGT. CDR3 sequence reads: CASSEVDPTGQWDSNQPQHF. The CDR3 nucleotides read TGTGCCAGCAGTGAAGTAGACCCGACAGGGCAATGGGATAGCAATCAGCCCCAGCATTTT.

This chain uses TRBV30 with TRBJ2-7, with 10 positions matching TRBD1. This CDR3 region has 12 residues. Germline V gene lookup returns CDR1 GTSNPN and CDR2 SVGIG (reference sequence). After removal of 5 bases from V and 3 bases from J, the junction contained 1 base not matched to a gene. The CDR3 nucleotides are TGTGCCTGGGACAGGGGGCACTACGAGCAGTACTTC. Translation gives CAWDRGHYEQYF. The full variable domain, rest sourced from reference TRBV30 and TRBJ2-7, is SQTIHQWPATLVQPVGSPLSLECTVEGTSNPNLYWYRQAAGRGLQLLFYSVGIGQISSEVPQNLSASRPQDRQFILSSKKLLLSDSGFYLCAWDRGHYEQYFGPGTRLTVT.

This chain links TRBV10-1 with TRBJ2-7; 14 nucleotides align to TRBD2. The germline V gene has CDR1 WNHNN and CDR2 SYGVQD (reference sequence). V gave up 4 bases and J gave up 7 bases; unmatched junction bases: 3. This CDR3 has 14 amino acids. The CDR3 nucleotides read TGCGCCAGCAGTGTGGGACTAGCGGGAGTTGAGCAGTACTTC. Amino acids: CASSVGLAGVEQYF.

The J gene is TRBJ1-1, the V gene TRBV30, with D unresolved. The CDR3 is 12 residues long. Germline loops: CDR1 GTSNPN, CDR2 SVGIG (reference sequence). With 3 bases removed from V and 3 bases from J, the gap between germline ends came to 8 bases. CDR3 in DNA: TGTGCCTGGAGCGCCGAGGACACTGAAGCTTTCTTT. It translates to CAWSAEDTEAFF.

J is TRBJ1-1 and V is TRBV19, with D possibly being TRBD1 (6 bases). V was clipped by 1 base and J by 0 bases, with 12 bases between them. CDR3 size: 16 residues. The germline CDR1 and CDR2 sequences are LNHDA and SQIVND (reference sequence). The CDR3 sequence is CASSIVGGGMNTEAFF. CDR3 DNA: TGTGCCAGTAGTATAGTGGGGGGGGGCATGAACACTGAAGCTTTCTTT.

DNA of the CDR3: TGTGCCAGCAGCTTTGGGCCCCTCTATGGCTACACCTTC. Amino acids: CASSFGPLYGYTF. This chain uses TRBV7-3 with TRBJ1-2; no definite D call. CDR1 is SGHTA, CDR2 FQGTGA, per germline. The CDR3 sequence is 13 residues long. Trimming removed 3 bases from V and 4 bases from J, with 9 bases in between.